This T cell receptor beta chain emerged from a study of monozygotic twins with inflammatory bowel disease. Findings of the study overall: Support for any single strong IBD-associated signal or clonotype was not found.

As to this clonotype: Its target is unknown.

The unique tags termed UMIs, each holding a 6-nucleotide sample barcode, were added by means of template switching. Two rounds of nested PCR, of roughly 15 and 9 cycles, were run on TCRalpha and TCRbeta cDNA. TCRdb reworked the 5' RACE reads into one entry per CDR3 protein, no DNA. The sample has some 150,000 distinct CDR3 sequences, and its top ten clones hold 6.5% to 9%. CDR1 is SGHTA, CDR2 FQGTGA, per germline. CDR3 length: 16 amino acids. Sequenced: blood. The source is a human donor with ulcerative colitis or Crohn's disease, or a healthy co-twin of an affected twin (not recorded which). The chain couples TRBV7-3 to TRBJ2-1. CDR3 sequence: CASSLFAGGSYNEQFF.